This is a list of T cell receptor beta chains from one sample in a study of cytomegalovirus exposure and HLA in healthy donors. Using immunoSEQ multiplex PCR, the repertoire was profiled, and TCRdb retains in-frame clones only, with some absent. The sample has roughly 43,000 clones, approximately 90% seen once; the top ten hold 5.6%. The sample taken for sequencing was PBMCs. These receptors came from a man aged 18 to 30 in good health and CMV-seronegative. CDR3s include the opening cysteine and the closing phenylalanine or tryptophan. The D gene is left open where the match is weak. Clone size is not always given. Where it is, it says once, few, many or a class for expanded clones.

j_call clone_size d_call v_call cdr3_aa cdr3_nt
TRBJ2-1 NA NA TRBV5-1 CASSVDGSSYNEQFF TGCGCCAGCAGCGTTGACGGGAGCTCCTACAATGAGCAGTTCTTC
TRBJ1-2 NA TRBD1 TRBV7-2 CASSLFTGTDYGYTF TGTGCCAGCAGCTTATTTACGGGGACAGACTATGGCTACACCTTC
TRBJ1-1 NA NA TRBV11-2 CASSLNQVPTEAFF TGTGCCAGCAGCTTAAACCAGGTCCCCACTGAAGCTTTCTTT
TRBJ1-1 NA NA TRBV5-1 CASSLTQGNTEAFF TGCGCCAGCAGCTTGACCCAGGGGAACACTGAAGCTTTCTTT
TRBJ2-1 NA TRBD2 TRBV7-9 CASSLEGTSGRPGNEQFF TGTGCCAGCAGCTTAGAAGGGACTAGCGGGAGGCCGGGCAATGAGCAGTTCTTC
TRBJ2-7 NA NA TRBV11-2 CASSLVIQRGSYEQYF TGTGCCAGCAGCTTAGTCATACAAAGGGGTTCCTACGAGCAGTACTTC
TRBJ1-1 NA NA TRBV29-1 CSVDYMNTEAFF TGCAGCGTTGATTACATGAACACTGAAGCTTTCTTT
TRBJ2-3 NA TRBD2 TRBV7-2 CASSTRTSGAGGTQYF TGTGCCAGCAGCACTCGGACTAGCGGGGCCGGAGGTACGCAGTATTTT
TRBJ2-7 NA NA TRBV7-8 CASSLAGREREQYF TGTGCCAGCAGCTTAGCGGGCAGGGAACGCGAGCAGTACTTC
TRBJ2-7 NA NA TRBV21-1 CASSNWVRVGTYEQYF TGTGCCAGCAGCAATTGGGTCAGGGTGGGTACCTACGAGCAGTACTTC
TRBJ1-1 NA TRBD1 TRBV2 CAAGGRATEAFF TGTGCCGCAGGGGGCAGGGCCACTGAAGCTTTCTTT
TRBJ2-2 NA TRBD1 TRBV15 CATSRGGQGSGELFF TGTGCCACCAGCAGAGGGGGACAGGGGTCCGGGGAGCTGTTTTTT
TRBJ1-1 NA NA TRBV5-5 CASSLVLRDTEAFF TGTGCCAGCAGCTTGGTGCTGAGGGACACTGAAGCTTTCTTT
TRBJ1-6 NA NA TRBV6-6 CASIAAESSYNSPLHF TGTGCCAGCATCGCCGCCGAGAGCTCCTATAATTCACCCCTCCACTTT
TRBJ1-4 NA NA TRBV6-1 CASREVGSGKLFF TGTGCCAGCAGGGAGGTGGGTAGCGGAAAACTGTTTTTT
TRBJ1-5 NA NA TRBV2 CASLGQQNQPQHF TGTGCCAGCCTCGGACAGCAGAATCAGCCCCAGCATTTT
TRBJ1-4 NA TRBD1 TRBV5-6 CASSTRQGREKLFF TGTGCCAGCAGCACCCGACAGGGGCGGGAAAAACTGTTTTTT
TRBJ2-3 NA NA TRBV19 CASSIGGHTDTQYF TGTGCCAGTAGTATAGGTGGCCACACAGATACGCAGTATTTT
TRBJ1-5 NA TRBD1 TRBV28 CASSIDRGNQPQHF TGTGCCAGCAGCATTGACAGGGGTAATCAGCCCCAGCATTTT
TRBJ2-7 NA TRBD2 TRBV5-1 CASSLVATSGSFYEQYF TGCGCCAGCAGCTTGGTGGCGACTAGCGGGAGTTTCTACGAGCAGTACTTC
TRBJ1-3 NA NA TRBV15 CATHSGNTIYF TGTGCCACACACTCTGGAAACACCATATATTTT
TRBJ2-5 NA TRBD2 TRBV2 CASNREGSQETQYF TGTGCCAGCAATCGGGAGGGGAGCCAAGAGACCCAGTACTTC
TRBJ2-1 NA TRBD1 TRBV7-2 CASSPRTGEDEQFF TGTGCCAGCAGCCCCAGGACAGGGGAGGATGAGCAGTTCTTC
TRBJ2-3 NA TRBD2 TRBV7-3 CASSSRLAGETDTQYF TGTGCCAGCAGCTCTAGACTAGCGGGGGAGACAGATACGCAGTATTTT
TRBJ1-6 NA NA TRBV7-8 CASSPGGALSYNSPLHF TGTGCCAGCAGCCCCGGAGGGGCCCTCTCCTATAATTCACCCCTCCACTTT
TRBJ2-4 NA TRBD2 TRBV5-1 CASSLEATSALAKNIQYF TGCGCCAGCAGCTTGGAGGCGACTAGCGCCTTAGCCAAAAACATTCAGTACTTC
TRBJ1-2 NA TRBD1 TRBV5-4 CASSLGQGSNYGYTF TGTGCCAGCAGCCTGGGACAGGGCTCTAACTATGGCTACACCTTC
TRBJ1-1 NA NA TRBV7-3 CASSFFDRNTEAFF TGTGCCAGCAGCTTCTTCGACAGAAACACTGAAGCTTTCTTT
TRBJ2-6 NA NA TRBV5-1 CASSLALEVSGANVLTF TGCGCCAGCAGCTTGGCCCTAGAGGTCTCTGGGGCCAACGTCCTGACTTTC
TRBJ1-5 NA NA TRBV6-6 CASSYVSGNDQPQHF TGTGCCAGCAGTTACGTCTCGGGGAATGATCAGCCCCAGCATTTT
TRBJ2-1 NA TRBD1 TRBV28 CASSIRTGQGSFF TGTGCCAGCAGTATTCGTACAGGACAGGGGTCGTTCTTC
TRBJ2-7 NA TRBD2 TRBV15 CATARGDYEQYF TGTGCCACCGCGCGGGGGGACTACGAGCAGTACTTC
TRBJ2-3 NA TRBD1 TRBV28 CASTAGQGGTDTQYF TGTGCCAGCACCGCGGGACAGGGAGGCACAGATACGCAGTATTTT
TRBJ1-5 NA NA TRBV19 CASTEGVNQPQHF TGTGCCAGCACAGAGGGAGTGAATCAGCCCCAGCATTTT
TRBJ2-1 once TRBD2 TRBV19 CASSLELAGGYNEQFF TGTGCCAGTAGTTTAGAGCTAGCGGGGGGATACAATGAGCAGTTCTTC
TRBJ1-3 NA NA TRBV10-3 CAISDLGGSGNTIYF TGTGCCATCAGTGACCTAGGGGGCTCTGGAAACACCATATATTTT
TRBJ2-7 NA TRBD2 TRBV27 CASSSVSGPSYEQYF TGTGCCAGCAGTTCCGTTAGCGGGCCTTCCTACGAGCAGTACTTC
TRBJ2-5 NA NA TRBV9 CASSPTGETQYF TGTGCCAGCAGCCCCACGGGTGAGACCCAGTACTTC
TRBJ2-5 NA NA TRBV9 CASSASHSETQYF TGTGCCAGCAGCGCGAGCCACTCAGAGACCCAGTACTTC
TRBJ2-4 NA NA TRBV6-1 CASNGGSPRIQYF TGTGCCAGCAATGGAGGATCCCCGAGGATTCAGTACTTC
TRBJ2-1 NA NA TRBV11-2 CASSLPAGRGYNEQFF TGTGCCAGCAGCTTACCCGCGGGAAGGGGCTACAATGAGCAGTTCTTC
TRBJ1-2 few TRBD1 TRBV9 CASSDWTGAGGYTF TGTGCCAGCAGCGACTGGACAGGGGCGGGCGGCTACACCTTC
TRBJ2-1 NA NA TRBV11-2 CASSSKLSSYNEQFF TGTGCCAGCAGCTCAAAACTTAGCTCCTACAATGAGCAGTTCTTC
TRBJ1-6 NA NA TRBV5-4 CASSSSPDSRNSPLHF TGTGCCAGCAGCTCCTCACCGGACAGCAGGAATTCACCCCTCCACTTT
TRBJ2-7 NA TRBD1 TRBV5-6 CASSATGGDSYEQYF TGTGCCAGCAGCGCCACAGGGGGCGATTCCTACGAGCAGTACTTC
TRBJ1-1 NA NA TRBV5-4 CASSFTPGGLNTEAFF TGTGCCAGCAGCTTTACCCCGGGGGGGCTGAACACTGAAGCTTTCTTT
TRBJ2-2 NA NA TRBV9 CASSVDLANTGELFF TGTGCCAGCAGCGTAGACCTAGCGAACACCGGGGAGCTGTTTTTT
TRBJ2-1 NA NA TRBV19 CASSIASNNEQFF TGTGCCAGTAGTATAGCCAGTAACAATGAGCAGTTCTTC
TRBJ2-3 NA NA TRBV4-2 CASSQAASSTDTQYF TGTGCCAGCAGCCAAGCTGCGTCGAGCACAGATACGCAGTATTTT
TRBJ2-7 NA NA TRBV6-5 CASSREAGAPYEQYF TGTGCCAGCAGCCGAGAGGCGGGGGCCCCCTACGAGCAGTACTTC
TRBJ1-3 NA NA TRBV7-9 CASSRQGKSGNTIYF TGTGCCAGCAGCCGCCAGGGGAAATCTGGAAACACCATATATTTT
TRBJ1-5 NA NA TRBV2 CASRGRGGDQPQHF TGTGCCAGCAGGGGGAGGGGAGGCGATCAGCCCCAGCATTTT
TRBJ2-7 NA NA TRBV6-5 CASSSHGRLSYEQYF TGTGCCAGCAGTTCCCATGGCAGGCTTTCCTACGAGCAGTACTTC